Listed below are T cell receptor beta chains from one sample, sequenced in a study of blood T cell repertoires in COVID-19. Repertoires were generated with immunoSEQ multiplex PCR, while TCRdb's copy carries only in-frame clones and drops some. The sample has about 97,000 clones; 91% are singletons. Sample: peripheral blood. The receptors derive from a young man with acute or convalescent COVID-19. CDR3s include the opening cysteine and the closing phenylalanine or tryptophan. Each record gives: CDR3 DNA, CDR3 protein, V gene, D gene, J gene, clone size. The D gene is left open where the match is weak. A clone size is listed for some rows: how often the clone was seen (once, few, many), or a class if it is expanded.

CDR3 DNA: TGTGCCAGCAGTGAAGGGGACAGGGGATTCTACGAGCAGTACTTC
CDR3 protein: CASSEGDRGFYEQYF
V gene: TRBV6-1
D gene: TRBD1
J gene: TRBJ2-7
clone size: .

CDR3 DNA: TGTGCTAGCAGCCGGGGACTAGCGGGACAAGCCAAAAACATTCAGTACTTC
CDR3 protein: CASSRGLAGQAKNIQYF
V gene: TRBV7-9
D gene: TRBD2
J gene: TRBJ2-4
clone size: .

CDR3 DNA: TGTGCCAGCAGCGTGGTGCAGGATTCACCCCTCCACTTT
CDR3 protein: CASSVVQDSPLHF
V gene: TRBV2
D gene: .
J gene: TRBJ1-6
clone size: .

CDR3 DNA: TGTGCCAGCAGTCCTACTAGCGGGGGCTACAATGAGCAGTTCTTC
CDR3 protein: CASSPTSGGYNEQFF
V gene: TRBV11-2
D gene: TRBD2
J gene: TRBJ2-1
clone size: .

CDR3 DNA: TGTGCCAGCACCCAGAGCGGCAGCAGTAATGAAAAACTGTTTTTT
CDR3 protein: CASTQSGSSNEKLFF
V gene: TRBV6-5
D gene: .
J gene: TRBJ1-4
clone size: .

CDR3 DNA: TGTGCCAGCAGTTTAATTCAGGGGTCAAATTCACCCCTCCACTTT
CDR3 protein: CASSLIQGSNSPLHF
V gene: TRBV27
D gene: .
J gene: TRBJ1-6
clone size: .

CDR3 DNA: TGTGCCAGCAGTTTTCTAGCGGGAGTGTCTGAGCAGTTCTTC
CDR3 protein: CASSFLAGVSEQFF
V gene: TRBV27
D gene: TRBD2
J gene: TRBJ2-1
clone size: .

CDR3 DNA: TGTGCCAGCAGCTTGTTGGACAGCAATTCACCCCTCCACTTT
CDR3 protein: CASSLLDSNSPLHF
V gene: TRBV5-6
D gene: .
J gene: TRBJ1-6
clone size: few

CDR3 DNA: TGCGCCAGCAGCTTGGGACAGGGAAGCTACGAGCAGTACTTC
CDR3 protein: CASSLGQGSYEQYF
V gene: TRBV5-1
D gene: TRBD1
J gene: TRBJ2-7
clone size: .

CDR3 DNA: TGTGCCAGCAGCTTAACCGGGACAGGGGATGAAAAACTGTTTTTT
CDR3 protein: CASSLTGTGDEKLFF
V gene: TRBV5-8
D gene: TRBD1
J gene: TRBJ1-4
clone size: .

CDR3 DNA: TGCGCCAGCAGCTTGACAACCTACGAGCAGTACTTC
CDR3 protein: CASSLTTYEQYF
V gene: TRBV5-1
D gene: .
J gene: TRBJ2-7
clone size: .

CDR3 DNA: TGCAGTGCTAGTGGAGTTAGCAATCAGCCCCAGCATTTT
CDR3 protein: CSASGVSNQPQHF
V gene: TRBV20-1
D gene: .
J gene: TRBJ1-5
clone size: .

CDR3 DNA: TGTGCCAGCAGCGTAGGCCAGTCTAGCAATCAGCCCCAGCATTTT
CDR3 protein: CASSVGQSSNQPQHF
V gene: TRBV9
D gene: .
J gene: TRBJ1-5
clone size: .

CDR3 DNA: TGCGCCAGCAGCTCCCGGGACAGTAACACTGAAGCTTTCTTT
CDR3 protein: CASSSRDSNTEAFF
V gene: TRBV5-1
D gene: TRBD1
J gene: TRBJ1-1
clone size: .

CDR3 DNA: TGTGCCAGTAGTAACTTTGGTGAAAAACTGTTTTTT
CDR3 protein: CASSNFGEKLFF
V gene: TRBV19
D gene: .
J gene: TRBJ1-4
clone size: .

CDR3 DNA: TGCGCCAGCAGCTTCCTTACAGGGAGAGGGGTCGGGACAACTGAAGCTTTCTTT
CDR3 protein: CASSFLTGRGVGTTEAFF
V gene: TRBV5-1
D gene: .
J gene: TRBJ1-1
clone size: few

CDR3 DNA: TGTGCCAGCAGCTACCGGGACAGGGTGCTCGACGAGCAGTACTTC
CDR3 protein: CASSYRDRVLDEQYF
V gene: TRBV4-2
D gene: TRBD1
J gene: TRBJ2-7
clone size: .

CDR3 DNA: TGTGCCAGCAGCCCTAGGACAGGGCCTAACTATGGCTACACCTTC
CDR3 protein: CASSPRTGPNYGYTF
V gene: TRBV5-6
D gene: TRBD1
J gene: TRBJ1-2
clone size: .